A selection of T cell receptor beta chains follows, all from one sample in a study of beta chain features in type 1 diabetes. Profiling relied on immunoSEQ multiplex PCR, and the TCRdb table lists in-frame clones only, not all of them. Among 200,000 to 250,000 clones listed, around 68% were seen once. Input material: naive CD4+ T cells from blood. All receptors come from a man aged 25 to 45 in good health. The CDR3 runs from the conserved cysteine through the conserved F or W. D genes are given only for firm matches. Only some rows state a clone size, as once, few, many or a class for expanded clones.

j_gene,abundance,d_gene,v_gene,CDR3nt,CDR3aa
TRBJ1-1,few,-,TRBV30,TGTGCCTGGGGTAGAGGGAACACTGAAGCTTTCTTT,CAWGRGNTEAFF
TRBJ2-7,-,TRBD2,TRBV7-2,TGTGCCAGCAGTTCGACTAGCGGGAGCTCCTACGAGCAGTACTTC,CASSSTSGSSYEQYF
TRBJ2-7,few,TRBD2,TRBV30,TGTGCCTGGGGGACTAGCGGGGTATATGAAGAGCAGTACTTC,CAWGTSGVYEEQYF
TRBJ2-1,-,-,TRBV4-3,TGCGCCAGCAGCCAAGGGTACGGCGAGGAGCAGTTCTTC,CASSQGYGEEQFF
TRBJ2-3,-,-,TRBV29-1,TGCAGCGTTGAACTCCGGGGTCGGACAGATACGCAGTATTTT,CSVELRGRTDTQYF
TRBJ2-3,-,-,TRBV2,TGTGCCAGCCAATGGACCTCTCTCGGCGGGGATACGCAGTATTTT,CASQWTSLGGDTQYF
TRBJ2-3,-,TRBD1,TRBV28,TGTGCCAGCAGTTCCTCAGGGGGAAACGGCTATACGCAGTATTTT,CASSSSGGNGYTQYF
TRBJ1-5,-,TRBD1,TRBV6-5,TGTGCCAGCAGGGCCGGGACAGGAAATCAGCCCCAGCATTTT,CASRAGTGNQPQHF
TRBJ2-1,-,TRBD1,TRBV7-9,TGTGCCAGCAGCTTCGGGGACAGATACAATGAGCAGTTCTTC,CASSFGDRYNEQFF
TRBJ2-6,once,-,TRBV7-9,TGTGCCAGCAGCTTATATGGGGCCAACGTCCTGACTTTC,CASSLYGANVLTF
TRBJ2-1,-,TRBD1,TRBV9,TGTGCCAGCAGCGTAGAGGGACAGGGGAGTGAGCAGTTCTTC,CASSVEGQGSEQFF
TRBJ1-5,-,-,TRBV6-5,TGTGCCAGCAGTCCTTCGTCCCGCCAGCCCCAGCATTTT,CASSPSSRQPQHF
TRBJ2-1,few,TRBD2,TRBV7-2,TGTGCCAGCAGCCCGGGAGGGACTGGCAATGAGCAGTTCTTC,CASSPGGTGNEQFF
TRBJ1-1,-,-,TRBV29-1,TGCAGCGTCGGACAGCTGAACACTGAAGCTTTCTTT,CSVGQLNTEAFF
TRBJ2-7,few,-,TRBV6-5,TGTGCCAGCAGGAGGGACACCTCCTACGAGCAGTACTTC,CASRRDTSYEQYF
TRBJ2-2,-,-,TRBV4-1,TGCGCCAGCAGCCAAGAGTACTACAGGTTATCGAACACCGGGGAGCTGTTTTTT,CASSQEYYRLSNTGELFF
TRBJ2-7,-,-,TRBV29-1,TGCAGCGTTGAGATCGGGACAAGCTACGAGCAGTACTTC,CSVEIGTSYEQYF
TRBJ2-4,-,-,TRBV4-1,TGCGCCAGCAGCCAAGAAGGAGGGACGGGAGACATTCAGTACTTC,CASSQEGGTGDIQYF
TRBJ1-2,-,-,TRBV7-9,TGTGCCAGCAGCTTAGACAGGGCTGGCTACACCTTC,CASSLDRAGYTF
TRBJ2-1,-,TRBD2,TRBV27,TGTGCCAGCCACGAGCGGGAGAGTAGGAAGTTCTTC,CASHERESRKFF
TRBJ2-7,-,-,TRBV7-9,TGTGCCAGCAGCTTAGAGCTCTACGAGCAGTACTTC,CASSLELYEQYF
TRBJ1-2,-,TRBD1,TRBV7-2,TGTGCCAGCAGCTCTGGACAGGGGGCGTACTATGGCTACACCTTC,CASSSGQGAYYGYTF
TRBJ2-7,few,-,TRBV29-1,TGCAGCGTGGCCCCCCAGGGCTACGAGCAGTACTTC,CSVAPQGYEQYF
TRBJ2-1,few,-,TRBV10-3,TGTGCCATCAGCCCGTCTTCGACTGCGGACAATGAGCAGTTCTTC,CAISPSSTADNEQFF
TRBJ2-5,-,-,TRBV10-2,TGCGCCAGCAGTGTCAGGGGCGGCGAGACCCAGTACTTC,CASSVRGGETQYF
TRBJ2-1,-,-,TRBV7-2,TGTGCCAGCAGGGAAGGACCAACAAATGAGCAGTTCTTC,CASREGPTNEQFF
TRBJ2-7,-,TRBD2,TRBV7-9,TGTGCCAGCAGCTTAGGGCGGAGCGGGAGGGCATACGAGCAGTACTTC,CASSLGRSGRAYEQYF
TRBJ2-7,-,-,TRBV5-6,TGTGCCAGCAACCTTCTTGGACAGCTCGCCTACGAGCAGTACTTC,CASNLLGQLAYEQYF
TRBJ2-7,-,-,TRBV30,TGTGCCTGGAAAGGAACAGAGCAGTACTTC,CAWKGTEQYF
TRBJ2-1,few,TRBD2,TRBV4-2,TGTGCCAGCAGCCTGCCGACTAGCGTGAATGAGCAGTTCTTC,CASSLPTSVNEQFF
TRBJ2-2,-,-,TRBV30,TGTGCCTGGAGTACCGGGACACCCACCGGGGAGCTGTTTTTT,CAWSTGTPTGELFF
TRBJ2-3,once,-,TRBV13,TGTGCCATCACCGGGGGGCCTGGAGATACGCAGTATTTT,CAITGGPGDTQYF
TRBJ1-5,-,TRBD1,TRBV2,TGTGCCAGCAGTGACCCCGACTCCCCGGGACAGGGTACTGGCAATCAGCCCCAGCATTTT,CASSDPDSPGQGTGNQPQHF
TRBJ2-2,few,-,TRBV30,TGTGCCTCGCTGCACAGCCCGGGCACCGGGGAGCTGTTTTTT,CASLHSPGTGELFF
TRBJ2-1,-,TRBD2,TRBV2,TGTGCCAGCAGCCACGGTGGGACTATCATCTACAATGAGCAGTTCTTC,CASSHGGTIIYNEQFF
TRBJ2-3,-,-,TRBV25-1,TGTGCCAGCAGTGCGGGTAGAGATACGCAGTATTTT,CASSAGRDTQYF
TRBJ2-5,-,TRBD2,TRBV9,TGTGCCAGCAGCGTACGAGCAGCGGGATATGAGACCCAGTACTTC,CASSVRAAGYETQYF
TRBJ2-3,-,TRBD2,TRBV30,TGTGCCTACTCTAGCGGGGGGCTGAGCACAGATACGCAGTATTTT,CAYSSGGLSTDTQYF
TRBJ2-1,-,TRBD2,TRBV6-1,TGTGCCAGCAGTGCGCTAGCGGGCGTGAAATTCGAGCAGTTCTTC,CASSALAGVKFEQFF
TRBJ2-1,-,-,TRBV2,TGTGCCAGCAAGACTAATCGACTGCTAGACAATGAGCAGTTCTTC,CASKTNRLLDNEQFF